This T cell receptor beta chain was recorded in a study of blood T cell repertoires in COVID-19. At the level of the study: Spain, Italy and the United States supplied samples that represented acute and convalescent COVID-19.

Followed longitudinally, the Seattle patients had been enrolled during active infection. After removal of 1 base from V and 0 bases from J, the junction contained 15 bases not matched to a gene. CDR3 size: 19 residues. Germline values: CDR1 SGHTA, CDR2 FQGNSA. In the authors' methods: Reference gene primer amplification gave nucleated cell count estimates. Clones were sequenced by immunoSEQ multiplex PCR, and TCRdb holds only the in-frame ones, with some missing. The DNA gave D and trimming, while V, J and clone size come from that table. This sample yields about 190,000 clones, of which about 80% are seen a single time; around 7.8% belongs to the top ten. This clone appeared once.

The material sequenced was peripheral blood. The receptor comes from a woman in her sixties with COVID-19, enrolled during active disease. The chain carries TRBV7-2 and TRBJ2-7, with 7 bases matching TRBD2. CDR3 nucleotide sequence: TGTGCCAGCAGCTTAGGGGAGCGGGGCGGGATCCTCTCCTCCTACGAGCAGTACTTC. Protein: CASSLGERGGILSSYEQYF.